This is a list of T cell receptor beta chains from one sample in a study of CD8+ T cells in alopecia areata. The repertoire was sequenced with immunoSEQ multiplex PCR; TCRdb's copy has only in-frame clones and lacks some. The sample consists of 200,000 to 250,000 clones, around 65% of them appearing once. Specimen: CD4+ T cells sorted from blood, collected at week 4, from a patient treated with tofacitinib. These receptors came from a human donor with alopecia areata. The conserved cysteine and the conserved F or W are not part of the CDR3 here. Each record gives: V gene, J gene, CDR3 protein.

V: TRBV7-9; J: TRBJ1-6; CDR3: ASSFWTVSVSPLH
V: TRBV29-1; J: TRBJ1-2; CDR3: SVPREFLDGYT
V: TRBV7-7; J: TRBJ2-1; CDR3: ASSFSSGGAQF
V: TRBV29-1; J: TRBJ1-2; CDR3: SVDGQEVYGYT
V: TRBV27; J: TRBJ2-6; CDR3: ASSPWLLSGANVLT
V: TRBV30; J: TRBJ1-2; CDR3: ACQGWRGYT
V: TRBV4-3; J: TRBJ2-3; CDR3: ASSQDLYREGVRDTQY
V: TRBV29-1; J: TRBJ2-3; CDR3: SVEEGTDTQY
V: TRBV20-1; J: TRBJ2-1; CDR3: SASPHEQF
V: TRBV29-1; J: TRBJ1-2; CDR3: SVAVGPYGYT
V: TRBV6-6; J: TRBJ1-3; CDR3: ASRQGQLGNTIY
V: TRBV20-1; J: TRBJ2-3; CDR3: SAKVGDTQY
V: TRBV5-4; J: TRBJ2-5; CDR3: ASRPTGAETQY
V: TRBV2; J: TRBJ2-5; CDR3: ASRSGFEETQY
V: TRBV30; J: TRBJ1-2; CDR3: AWADRVANYGYT
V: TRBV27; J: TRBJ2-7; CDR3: ASSLSTREEQY
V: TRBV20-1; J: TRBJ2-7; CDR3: SARSNEQY
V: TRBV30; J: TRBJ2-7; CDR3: AWSEGASYEQY
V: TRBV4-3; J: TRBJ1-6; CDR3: ASSQGGVHSPLH
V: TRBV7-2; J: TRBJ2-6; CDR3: ASSLGSGANVLT
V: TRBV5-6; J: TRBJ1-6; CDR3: ASSVTGVNSPLH
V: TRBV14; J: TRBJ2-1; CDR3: ASSQGLVDEQF
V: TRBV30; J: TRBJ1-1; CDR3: AWSGSLNTEAF
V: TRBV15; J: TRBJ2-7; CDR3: ATSTQQGANYEQY
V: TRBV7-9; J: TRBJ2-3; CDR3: ASSLVLAGVPDTQY
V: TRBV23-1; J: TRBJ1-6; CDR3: ASSPAGEGSPLH
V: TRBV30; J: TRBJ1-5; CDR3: AWSTGTGMVQPQH
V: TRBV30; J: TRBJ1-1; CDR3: AWQIMNTEAF
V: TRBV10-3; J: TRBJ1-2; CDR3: AISESSGSSGYT
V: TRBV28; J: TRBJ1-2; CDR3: ASESGQLYGYT
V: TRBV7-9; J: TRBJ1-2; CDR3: ASSNTGYGYT
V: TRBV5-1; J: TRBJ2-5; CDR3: ASSLGLTSETQY